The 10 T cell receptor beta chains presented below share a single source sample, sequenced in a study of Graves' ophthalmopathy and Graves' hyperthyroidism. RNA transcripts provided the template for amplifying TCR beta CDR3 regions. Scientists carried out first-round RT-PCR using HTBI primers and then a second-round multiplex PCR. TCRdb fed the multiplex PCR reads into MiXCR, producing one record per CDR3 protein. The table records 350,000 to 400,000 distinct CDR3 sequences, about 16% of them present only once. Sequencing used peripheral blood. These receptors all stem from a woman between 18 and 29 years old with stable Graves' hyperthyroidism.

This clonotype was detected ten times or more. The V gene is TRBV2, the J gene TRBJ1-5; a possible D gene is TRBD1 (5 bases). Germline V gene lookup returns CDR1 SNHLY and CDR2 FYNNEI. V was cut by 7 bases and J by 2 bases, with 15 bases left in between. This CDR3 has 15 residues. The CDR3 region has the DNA TGTGCCAGCATTAGACAGTCCGGGGGCAATCAGCCCCAGCATTTT. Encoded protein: CASIRQSGGNQPQHF.

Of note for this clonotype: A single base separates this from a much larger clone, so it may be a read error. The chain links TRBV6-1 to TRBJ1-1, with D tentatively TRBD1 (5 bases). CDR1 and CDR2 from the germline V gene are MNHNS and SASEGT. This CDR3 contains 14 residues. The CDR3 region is CASTDGGLNTEASF. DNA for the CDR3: TGTGCCAGCACTGATGGGGGTCTTAACACTGAAGCTTCCTTT.

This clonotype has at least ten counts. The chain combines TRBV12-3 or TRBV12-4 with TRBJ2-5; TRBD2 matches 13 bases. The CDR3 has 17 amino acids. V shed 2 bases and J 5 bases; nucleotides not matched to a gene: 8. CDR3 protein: CASSLSVTSGGMETQYF. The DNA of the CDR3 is TGTGCCAGCAGTTTATCTGTGACTAGCGGGGGGATGGAGACCCAGTACTTC.

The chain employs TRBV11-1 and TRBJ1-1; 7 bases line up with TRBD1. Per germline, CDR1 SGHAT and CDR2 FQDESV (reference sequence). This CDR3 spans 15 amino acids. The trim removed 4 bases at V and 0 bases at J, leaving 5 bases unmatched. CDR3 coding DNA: TGTGCCAGCAGCTCCGGGACAGTTATGAACACTGAAGCTTTCTTT. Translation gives CASSSGTVMNTEAFF.

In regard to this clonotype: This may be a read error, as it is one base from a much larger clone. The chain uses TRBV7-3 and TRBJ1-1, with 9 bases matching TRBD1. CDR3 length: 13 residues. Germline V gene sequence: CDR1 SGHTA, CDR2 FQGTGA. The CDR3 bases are TGTGCCAGCACCCGAACAGGGGGCGGTGAAGCTTGCTTT. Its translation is CASTRTGGGEACF.

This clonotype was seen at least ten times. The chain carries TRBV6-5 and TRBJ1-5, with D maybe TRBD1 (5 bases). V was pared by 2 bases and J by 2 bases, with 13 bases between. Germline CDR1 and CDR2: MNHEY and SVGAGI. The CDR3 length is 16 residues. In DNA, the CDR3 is TGTGCCAGCAGTTACGGGGGGGGGGACGGCAATCAGCCCCAGCATTTT. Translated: CASSYGGGDGNQPQHF.

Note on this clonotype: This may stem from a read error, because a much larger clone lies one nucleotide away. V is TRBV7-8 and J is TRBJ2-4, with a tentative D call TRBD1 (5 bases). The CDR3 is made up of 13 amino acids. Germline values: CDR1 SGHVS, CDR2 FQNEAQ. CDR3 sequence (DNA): TGTGCCAGCGGGGCCGGGTGGGTGAACATTAAGTACTTC. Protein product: CASGAGWVNIKYF.

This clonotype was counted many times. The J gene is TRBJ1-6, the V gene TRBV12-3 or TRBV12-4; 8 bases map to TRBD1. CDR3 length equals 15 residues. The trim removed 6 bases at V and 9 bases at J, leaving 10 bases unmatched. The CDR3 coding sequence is TGTGCCAGCAGACCAGACAGGGGAGGATTTTCACCCCTCCACTTT. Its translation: CASRPDRGGFSPLHF.

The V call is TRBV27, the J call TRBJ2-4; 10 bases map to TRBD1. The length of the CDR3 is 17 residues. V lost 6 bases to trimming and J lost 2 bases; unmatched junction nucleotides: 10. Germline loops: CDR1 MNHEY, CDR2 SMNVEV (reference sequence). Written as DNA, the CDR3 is TGTGCCAGCAGCAGAATCCCGACAGGGGGCACCAAAAACATTCAGTACTTC. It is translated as CASSRIPTGGTKNIQYF.

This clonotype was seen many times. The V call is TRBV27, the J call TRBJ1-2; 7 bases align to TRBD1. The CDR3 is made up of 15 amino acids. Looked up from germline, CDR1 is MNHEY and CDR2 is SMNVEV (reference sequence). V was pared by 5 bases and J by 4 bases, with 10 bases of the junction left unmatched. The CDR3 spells CASSGTGDIAYGYTF. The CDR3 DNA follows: TGTGCCAGCAGTGGAACAGGGGACATCGCCTATGGCTACACCTTC.